Shown below are 14 T cell receptor beta chains from a single sample sequenced in a study of T cell responses to AZD1222 COVID-19 vaccine. Generated by immunoSEQ multiplex PCR, the TCRdb table keeps only in-frame clones and is missing some. This table has some 150,000 clones, under 95% appearing once. Specimen: peripheral blood, collected 28 days after the second AZD1222 dose. The receptors derive from an adult who received the AZD1222 COVID-19 vaccine.

This clone appeared once. This chain uses TRBV6-5 with TRBJ1-2; TRBD1 is a possible D gene (6 bases). Germline-derived CDR1 and CDR2 are MNHEY and SVGAGI. With 2 bases removed from V and 3 bases from J, the gap between germline ends came to 13 bases. The CDR3 spans 15 residues. Written as DNA, the CDR3 is TGTGCCAGCAGTTACGAACAGGGATCGGACTATGGCTACACCTTC. Translation: CASSYEQGSDYGYTF.

The rearrangement links TRBV12-3 or TRBV12-4 to TRBJ1-2; the match to TRBD1 covers 7 bases. The CDR3 covers 13 residues. V lost 2 bases to trimming and J lost 4 bases; unmatched junction nucleotides: 1. CDR3 protein: CASSLRDSYGYTF. Written as DNA, the CDR3 is TGTGCCAGCAGTTTAAGGGACAGCTATGGCTACACCTTC.

V gene TRBV15 combines with J gene TRBJ2-7, with 7 bases lining up with TRBD1. The V gene's germline CDR1 is LNHNV and CDR2 YYDKDF (reference sequence). V shed 0 bases and J 0 bases; nucleotides not matched to a gene: 5. The CDR3 consists of 16 residues. The DNA of the CDR3 is TGTGCCACCAGCAGAGAAGGGGGCCTGAGCTCCTACGAGCAGTACTTC. This sequence encodes CATSREGGLSSYEQYF.

This clone was seen just once. The chain joins TRBV18 to TRBJ2-2; D gene ambiguous. V dropped 3 bases and J dropped 7 bases, with 15 bases sitting between them. CDR1 and CDR2 from the germline V gene are KGHSH and LQKENI. This CDR3 region has 15 residues. This CDR3 reads CASSPPVGIGGELFF. CDR3 in DNA: TGTGCCAGCTCACCCCCGGTGGGGATCGGCGGGGAGCTGTTTTTT. Using reference TRBV18 and TRBJ2-2 for the parts outside the CDR3, the full variable domain is NAGVMQNPRHLVRRRGQEARLRCSPMKGHSHVYWYRQLPEEGLKFMVYLQKENIIDESGMPKERFSAEFPKEGPSILRIQQVVRGDSAAYFCASSPPVGIGGELFFGEGSRLTVL.

The CDR3 here is CASSEDYNEQFF. In DNA, the CDR3 is TGTGCCAGCAGTGAGGATTACAATGAGCAGTTCTTC. This sequence joins TRBV6-1 and TRBJ2-1; D gene uncertain. The V end was cut by 3 bases, the J end by 4 bases, with 4 bases between. The CDR3 runs 12 residues. Germline V gene data show CDR1 as MNHNS and CDR2 as SASEGT.

This chain joins TRBV3-1 (or the pseudogene TRBV3-2) and TRBJ2-7; D is uncertain. This CDR3 region has 14 residues. Germline assignment: CDR1 LGHDT and CDR2 YNNKEL (reference sequence). V was clipped by 0 bases and J by 4 bases, with 10 bases between them. CDR3 DNA: TGTGCCAGCAGCCAAGAAGGTCGGGCTTACGAGCAGTACTTC. Residues: CASSQEGRAYEQYF.

The chain combines TRBV12-3 or TRBV12-4 with TRBJ2-3; D may be TRBD1 (6 bases). Trimming pared 5 bases from V and 10 bases from J, leaving 16 bases between. The CDR3 is 13 residues long. CDR3 in DNA: TGTGCCAGCAGTATCCGGGACAAGGAGGCGCAGTATTTT. Its translation: CASSIRDKEAQYF.

The J gene is TRBJ2-2, the V gene TRBV20-1, with D unresolved. CDR1 is DFQATT, CDR2 SNEGSKA, per germline (reference sequence). Trimming stripped 3 bases from V and 5 bases from J, with 13 bases between. The CDR3 spans 14 residues. This CDR3 reads CSASSGPRTGELFF. CDR3 nucleotide sequence: TGCAGTGCTAGTAGTGGGCCGCGGACCGGGGAGCTGTTTTTT.

This clone was observed a single time. V is TRBV16 and J is TRBJ1-2; maybe TRBD1 (6 bases). Per the germline V gene, CDR1 is KGHSY and CDR2 is FQNENV. The CDR3 length is 12 residues. Trimming removed 4 bases from V and 12 bases from J, with 15 bases in between. Here the CDR3 reads CASSLTPQGNTF. CDR3 DNA: TGTGCCAGCAGCCTCACGCCTCAGGGGAACACCTTC. Based on the CDR3 plus reference TRBV16 and TRBJ1-2, the full variable domain is GEEVAQTPKHLVRGEGQKAKLYCAPIKGHSYVFWYQQVLKNEFKFLISFQNENVFDETGMPKERFSAKCLPNSPCSLEIQATKLEDSAVYFCASSLTPQGNTFGSGTRLTVV.

This chain joins TRBV30 and TRBJ1-4; D perhaps matches TRBD1 (6 bases). Per the germline V gene, CDR1 is GTSNPN and CDR2 is SVGIG (reference sequence). The V and J ends lost 0 bases and 8 bases respectively, with 13 bases between them. CDR3 length equals 14 residues. The CDR3 DNA follows: TGTGCCTGGAGTGTTCGACAGGTATCGGAAAAACTGTTTTTT. It specifies CAWSVRQVSEKLFF.

The genes are TRBV5-4 and TRBJ2-3; TRBD2 matches 7 bases. The germline V gene encodes CDR1 SGHNT and CDR2 YYREEE (reference sequence). Trimming took 4 bases from V and 6 from J; bases not matched to a gene: 11. The CDR3 runs to 15 residues. DNA of the CDR3: TGTGCCAGCAGCCGGACCGGACTAGGCCACGATACGCAGTATTTT. Encoded protein: CASSRTGLGHDTQYF.

The genes are TRBV7-2 and TRBJ1-4; TRBD1 matches at 10 bases. This CDR3 region has 14 residues. Germline CDR1 and CDR2: SGHTA and FQGNSA. Trimming at V came to 5 bases and at J to 7 bases, leaving 4 bases not matched to a gene. This CDR3 reads CASSTGTGAEKLFF. DNA for the CDR3: TGTGCCAGCAGCACCGGGACAGGGGCTGAAAAACTGTTTTTT.

Only a few counts were recorded for this clone. The chain couples TRBV12-5 to TRBJ1-5, with a possible D match to TRBD1 (6 bases). CDR1 and CDR2 (germline): LGHNT, FRNRAP. There are 15 residues in the CDR3. Trimming removed 6 bases from V and 5 bases from J, with 17 bases in between. The CDR3, as DNA: TGTGCTAGTGGCGCGGGCCGGGACACCCATCAGCCCCAGCATTTT. This codes for CASGAGRDTHQPQHF. Full variable domain (outside the CDR3, taken from reference TRBV12-5 and TRBJ1-5): DARVTQTPRHKVTEMGQEVTMRCQPILGHNTVFWYRQTMMQGLELLAYFRNRAPLDDSGMPKDRFSAEMPDATLATLKIQPSEPRDSAVYFCASGAGRDTHQPQHFGDGTRLSIL.

A word on this clone: The identical CDR3 is also encoded by other nucleotide sequences in the sample. The gene calls are TRBV5-1 and TRBJ1-2, with TRBD1 identical over 7 bases. The CDR3 consists of 13 residues. Germline V gene data show CDR1 as SGHRS and CDR2 as YFSETQ. After removal of 0 bases from V and 8 bases from J, the junction contained 4 bases not matched to a gene. The CDR3: CASSLGQGGGYTF. CDR3 DNA sequence: TGCGCCAGCAGCTTGGGACAGGGAGGGGGCTACACCTTC.